These T cell receptor beta chains were read from a single sample in a study of cytomegalovirus exposure and HLA in healthy donors. Profiling relied on immunoSEQ multiplex PCR, and the TCRdb table lists in-frame clones only, not all of them. In total, the table holds around 100,000 clones. The material sequenced was PBMCs. Source of these receptors: a man aged 50 to 59 in good health and CMV-seronegative. The CDR3 runs from the conserved cysteine through the conserved F or W.

TRBJ2-2,TRBV5-4,CASSHPLTGELFF
TRBJ2-1,TRBV4-1,CASSQVRGGSYNEQFF
TRBJ2-3,TRBV5-1,CASSLGAGGTDTQYF
TRBJ2-7,TRBV2,CASRTGLAGGDEQYF
TRBJ1-1,TRBV5-1,CASSSWGQEGTEAFF
TRBJ2-3,TRBV11-2,CASSPPGRQSQYF
TRBJ1-2,TRBV2,CASSEARGYTF
TRBJ1-1,TRBV14,CASSPVLGRVAEAFF
TRBJ1-2,TRBV4-3,CASSQDPRGYGYTF
TRBJ2-3,TRBV19,CASSLWTGGLQVTDTQYF
TRBJ2-1,TRBV7-6,CASSFRQDHNEQFF
TRBJ2-7,TRBV28,CASSSGTGFAEQYF
TRBJ2-7,TRBV7-2,CASSPRDEQYF
TRBJ2-7,TRBV7-2,CASRQGSSYEQYF
TRBJ1-2,TRBV6-1,CASRPTGGDGYTF
TRBJ1-2,TRBV4-1,CASSPLGQYGYTF
TRBJ1-1,TRBV5-1,CASSRERDTEAFF
TRBJ2-7,TRBV7-2,CASSQTGAAYEQYF
TRBJ2-7,TRBV6-5,CASGDRGSYEQYF
TRBJ2-4,TRBV4-1,CASSQGTGSAKNIQYF
TRBJ2-4,TRBV11-2,CASSSSEKNIQYF
TRBJ1-2,TRBV5-4,CASSDDRGLIYGYTF
TRBJ1-1,TRBV5-1,CASSLAPQGASTEAFF
TRBJ1-1,TRBV4-3,CASSQEAIRGSNTEAFF
TRBJ1-1,TRBV7-6,CASRATGMSTEAFF
TRBJ2-6,TRBV2,CAGRDRANSGANVLTF
TRBJ1-2,TRBV2,CASRVDRADGYTF
TRBJ2-5,TRBV2,CASSGDQETQYF
TRBJ1-5,TRBV4-1,CASSSDRVGQPQHF
TRBJ1-5,TRBV19,CASSLLWGGLSNQPQHF
TRBJ1-2,TRBV9,CASSLQGASDYGYTF
TRBJ2-7,TRBV6-1,CATRPRQGIHEQYF
TRBJ2-7,TRBV6-1,CASSAAGSEQYF
TRBJ1-2,TRBV6-5,CASSRQGSAYGYTF
TRBJ1-2,TRBV6-5,CASSRSVAANYGYTF
TRBJ2-5,TRBV7-9,CASSLVGREETQYF
TRBJ1-5,TRBV25-1,CASSEPGDEQPQHF
TRBJ1-4,TRBV6-1,CATLGVYEKLFF
TRBJ2-3,TRBV9,CASSVRADRGDTQYF
TRBJ2-7,TRBV27,CASSGGGADTYEQYF
TRBJ2-2,TRBV13,CASSLTSRLGGNTGELFF